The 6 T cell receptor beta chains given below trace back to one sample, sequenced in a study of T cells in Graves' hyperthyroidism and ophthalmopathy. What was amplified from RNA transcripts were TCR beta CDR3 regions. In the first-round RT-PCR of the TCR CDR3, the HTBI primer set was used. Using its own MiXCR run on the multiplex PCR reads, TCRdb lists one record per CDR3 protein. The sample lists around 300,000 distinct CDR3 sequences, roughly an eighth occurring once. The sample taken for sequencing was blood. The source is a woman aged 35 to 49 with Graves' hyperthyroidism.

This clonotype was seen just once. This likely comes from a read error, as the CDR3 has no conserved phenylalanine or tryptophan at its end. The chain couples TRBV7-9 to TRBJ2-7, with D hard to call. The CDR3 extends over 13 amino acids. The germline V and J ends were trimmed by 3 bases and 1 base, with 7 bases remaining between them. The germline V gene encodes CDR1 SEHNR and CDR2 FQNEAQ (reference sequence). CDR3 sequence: CASSFDGSYEQYL. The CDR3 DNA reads TGTGCCAGCAGCTTTGACGGATCCTACGAGCAGTACCTC.

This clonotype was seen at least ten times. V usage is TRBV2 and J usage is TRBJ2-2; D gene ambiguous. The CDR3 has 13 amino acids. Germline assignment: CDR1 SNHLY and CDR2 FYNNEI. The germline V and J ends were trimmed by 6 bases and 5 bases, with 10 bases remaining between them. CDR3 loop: CASSSRQTGELFF. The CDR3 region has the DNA TGTGCCAGCAGCAGCAGACAAACCGGGGAGCTGTTTTTT.

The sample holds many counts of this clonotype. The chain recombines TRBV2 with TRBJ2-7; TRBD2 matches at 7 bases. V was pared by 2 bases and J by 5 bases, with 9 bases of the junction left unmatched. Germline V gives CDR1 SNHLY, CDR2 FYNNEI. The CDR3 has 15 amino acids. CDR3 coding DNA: TGTGCCAGCAGTGAAAGCGCGGGAGTGGTCGACGAGCAGTACTTC. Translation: CASSESAGVVDEQYF.

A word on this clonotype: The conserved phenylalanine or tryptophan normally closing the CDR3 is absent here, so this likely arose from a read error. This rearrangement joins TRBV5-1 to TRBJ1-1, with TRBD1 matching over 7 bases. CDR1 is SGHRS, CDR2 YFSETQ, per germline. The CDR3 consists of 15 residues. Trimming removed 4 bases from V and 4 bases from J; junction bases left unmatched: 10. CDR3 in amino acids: CASSPTTGIGTEAFL. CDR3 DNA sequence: TGCGCCAGCAGCCCAACGACAGGGATTGGCACTGAAGCTTTCCTT.

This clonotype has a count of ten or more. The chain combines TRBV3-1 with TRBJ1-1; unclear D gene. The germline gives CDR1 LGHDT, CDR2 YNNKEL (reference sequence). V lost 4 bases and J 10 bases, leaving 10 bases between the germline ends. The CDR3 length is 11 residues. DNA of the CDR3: TGTGCCAGCAGCCTGTCCGGGCGAGCTTTCTTT. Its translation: CASSLSGRAFF.

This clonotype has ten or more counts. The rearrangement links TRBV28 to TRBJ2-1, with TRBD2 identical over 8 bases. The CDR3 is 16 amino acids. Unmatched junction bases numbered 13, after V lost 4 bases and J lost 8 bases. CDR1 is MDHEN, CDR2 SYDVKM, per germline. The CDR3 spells CASSSPREAPKDEQFF. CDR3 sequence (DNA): TGTGCCAGCAGTTCCCCGCGGGAGGCCCCAAAGGATGAGCAGTTCTTC.